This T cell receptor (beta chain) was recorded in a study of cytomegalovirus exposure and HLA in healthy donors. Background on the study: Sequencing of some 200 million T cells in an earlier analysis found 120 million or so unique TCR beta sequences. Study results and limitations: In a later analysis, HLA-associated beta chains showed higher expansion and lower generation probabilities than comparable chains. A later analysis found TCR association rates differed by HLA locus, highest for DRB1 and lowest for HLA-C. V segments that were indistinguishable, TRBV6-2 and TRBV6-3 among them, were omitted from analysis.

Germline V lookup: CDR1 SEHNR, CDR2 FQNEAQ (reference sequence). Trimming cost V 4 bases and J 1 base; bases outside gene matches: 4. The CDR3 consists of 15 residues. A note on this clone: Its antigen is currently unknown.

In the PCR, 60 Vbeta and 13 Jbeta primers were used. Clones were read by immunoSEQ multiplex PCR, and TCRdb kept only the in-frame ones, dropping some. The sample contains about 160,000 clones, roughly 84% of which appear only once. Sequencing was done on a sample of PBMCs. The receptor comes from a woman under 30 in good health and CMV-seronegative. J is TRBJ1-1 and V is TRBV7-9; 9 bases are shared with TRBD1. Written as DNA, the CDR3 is TGTGCCAGCAGCTCAGGACAGGGGTGGAACACTGAAGCTTTCTTT. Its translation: CASSSGQGWNTEAFF.